A single sample gave rise to the 26 T cell receptor beta chains below, sequenced in a study of shared clonotypes between healthy human individuals. Clones were sequenced by immunoSEQ multiplex PCR, and TCRdb holds only the in-frame ones, with some missing. The repertoire holds around 2.5 million clones, 80% to 95% seen once, with roughly 0.36% in the top ten. The specimen was naive CD4+ T cells from PBMCs. Subset of the sample: CD45RA+ positively selected. Receptors originate from a man younger than 35 in good health. Some clones in this sample may be carry-over from other donors' samples.

This rearrangement joins TRBV4-2 to TRBJ2-7; 8 nucleotides match TRBD2. This CDR3 region has 20 residues. Germline V gene lookup returns CDR1 LGHNA and CDR2 YNFKEQ. Trimming cost V 1 base and J 5 bases; bases outside gene matches: 22. CDR3 region: CASSQGFQGSGILPAHEQYF. The CDR3 nucleotides are TGTGCCAGCAGCCAAGGATTTCAGGGTAGCGGGATACTTCCCGCCCACGAGCAGTACTTC.

This chain joins TRBV19 and TRBJ2-5; D possibly matches TRBD1 or TRBD2 (5 bases each). The CDR3 spans 15 residues. The germline V and J ends were trimmed by 4 bases and 3 bases, with 15 bases remaining between them. The germline V gene encodes CDR1 LNHDA and CDR2 SQIVND (reference sequence). The CDR3 reads CASSSPGRGKETQYF. For the CDR3, the DNA is TGTGCCAGTAGTAGCCCGGGACGGGGAAAAGAGACCCAGTACTTC.

V usage is TRBV6-4 and J usage is TRBJ2-1, with TRBD2 matching over 7 bases. With 6 bases clipped from V and 0 bases from J, the junction kept 2 bases outside the gene matches. CDR3 size: 14 residues. Germline V gene lookup returns CDR1 MRHNA and CDR2 SNTAGT. The CDR3 DNA follows: TGTGCCAGCAGACGGACTAGCTCCTACAATGAGCAGTTCTTC. This translates into CASRRTSSYNEQFF.

This sequence joins TRBV7-9 and TRBJ1-2; D is uncertain. CDR1 is SEHNR and CDR2 is FQNEAQ in the germline V gene (reference sequence). V was cut by 4 bases and J by 8 bases, with 11 bases left in between. This CDR3 region has 12 residues. Written as DNA, the CDR3 is TGTGCCAGCAGCTCTAATGGTCAGGGCTACACCTTC. Its translation: CASSSNGQGYTF.

This rearrangement joins TRBV19 to TRBJ2-1; no firm D call. V was pared by 5 bases and J by 8 bases, with 25 bases between. Germline CDR1 is LNHDA and CDR2 is SQIVND (reference sequence). This CDR3 comprises 17 residues. Here the CDR3 reads CASSAPPGSLPVDEQFF. The CDR3 region has the DNA TGTGCCAGTAGTGCGCCCCCCGGGTCCCTCCCTGTGGATGAGCAGTTCTTC. Complete variable domain (other parts from reference TRBV19 and TRBJ2-1): DGGITQSPKYLFRKEGQNVTLSCEQNLNHDAMYWYRQDPGQGLRLIYYSQIVNDFQKGDIAEGYSVSREKKESFPLTVTSAQKNPTAFYLCASSAPPGSLPVDEQFFGPGTRLTVL.

The chain links TRBV5-1 to TRBJ2-7; D perhaps matches TRBD1 (6 bases). Germline V gives CDR1 SGHRS, CDR2 YFSETQ. Trimming stripped 4 bases from V and 5 bases from J, with 16 bases between. The CDR3 is made up of 14 amino acids. The CDR3: CASSGGGWRDEQYF. The CDR3, as DNA: TGCGCCAGCAGCGGTGGGGGCTGGAGAGACGAGCAGTACTTC.

This chain joins TRBV5-1 and TRBJ2-7, with 8 bases aligning to TRBD1. This CDR3 is built from 13 residues. CDR1 and CDR2 from the germline V gene are SGHRS and YFSETQ. The trim removed 4 bases at V and 2 bases at J, leaving 2 bases unmatched. The CDR3 DNA follows: TGCGCCAGCAGCGCGACAGGGGCCTACGAGCAGTACTTC. Translated: CASSATGAYEQYF.

The chain is built from TRBV28 and TRBJ1-3; the match to TRBD1 covers 10 bases. Germline-derived CDR1 and CDR2 are MDHEN and SYDVKM. V lost 5 bases to trimming and J lost 6 bases; unmatched junction nucleotides: 4. The CDR3 totals 14 residues. The CDR3, as DNA: TGTGCCAGCAGTACCGGGACAGGGGTAAACACCATATATTTT. Amino acids: CASSTGTGVNTIYF.

The chain joins TRBV27 to TRBJ2-7; D gene ambiguous. Per germline, CDR1 MNHEY and CDR2 SMNVEV (reference sequence). The germline V and J ends were trimmed by 0 bases and 0 bases, with 9 bases remaining between them. This CDR3 has 15 amino acids. The CDR3 is CASSLSFPVSYEQYF. The DNA for the CDR3 is TGTGCCAGCAGTTTATCCTTCCCCGTCTCCTACGAGCAGTACTTC.

The V gene is TRBV28, the J gene TRBJ1-1; D unresolved. The CDR3 is 13 amino acids. Germline V gene sequence: CDR1 MDHEN, CDR2 SYDVKM. The V and J ends lost 8 bases and 1 base respectively, with 11 bases between them. CDR3 region: CASLVLGNTEAFF. The CDR3 DNA is TGTGCCAGCCTCGTTTTGGGGAACACTGAAGCTTTCTTT.

This clone was found once. The rearrangement uses TRBV9 and TRBJ2-3; 11 positions agree with TRBD2. The CDR3 sequence is 16 residues long. Trimming cost V 1 base and J 2 bases; bases outside gene matches: 3. The germline gives CDR1 SGDLS, CDR2 YYNGEE. CDR3 in DNA: TGTGCCAGCAGCGTACAGGGACTAGCGGACACAGATACGCAGTATTTT. Translating gives CASSVQGLADTDTQYF.

The J gene is TRBJ1-2, the V gene TRBV28; tentatively, D is TRBD1 (5 bases). The CDR3 consists of 16 residues. CDR1 MDHEN and CDR2 SYDVKM come from the germline V gene. V shed 6 bases and J shed 1 base, with 18 bases lying between them. The DNA of the CDR3 is TGTGCCAGCAGCCGCGGTAGGGACGGCTATAACTATGGCTACACCTTC. As protein: CASSRGRDGYNYGYTF.

Written as DNA, the CDR3 is TGTGCCAGCTCACCGGCTCTGCTCTCTGGGGCCAACGTCCTGACTTTC. Protein sequence: CASSPALLSGANVLTF. V is TRBV18 and J is TRBJ2-6; D is undetermined. CDR1 and CDR2 (germline): KGHSH, LQKENI. With 3 bases removed from V and 0 bases from J, the gap between germline ends came to 9 bases. The CDR3 loop spans 16 amino acids.

V is TRBV6-1 and J is TRBJ2-2, with D hard to call. V shed 0 bases and J shed 3 bases, with 14 bases lying between them. CDR1 and CDR2 from the germline V gene are MNHNS and SASEGT. The CDR3 extends over 17 amino acids. The CDR3 reads CASSEARHVSYTGELFF. The CDR3 DNA reads as TGTGCCAGCAGTGAAGCGCGGCACGTGAGCTACACCGGGGAGCTGTTTTTT.

This chain joins TRBV7-3 and TRBJ2-2; the match to TRBD1 covers 10 bases. V shed 1 base and J 3 bases; nucleotides not matched to a gene: 5. Per germline, CDR1 SGHTA and CDR2 FQGTGA. The CDR3 consists of 17 residues. CDR3 coding DNA: TGTGCCAGCAGCTTAAGCGTGGGACAGGGGCACACCGGGGAGCTGTTTTTT. This codes for CASSLSVGQGHTGELFF.

Only one count was recorded for this clone. The chain carries TRBV7-2 and TRBJ2-3; 9 bases line up with TRBD2. Trimming cost V 1 base and J 5 bases; bases outside gene matches: 13. Per germline, CDR1 SGHTA and CDR2 FQGNSA. The length of the CDR3 is 18 residues. The CDR3 reads CASSLGASGTVGLDTQYF. CDR3 nucleotides: TGTGCCAGCAGCTTAGGGGCTAGCGGGACCGTAGGTCTAGATACGCAGTATTTT.

The rearrangement joins TRBV9 to TRBJ2-1; 9 bases agree with TRBD1. The CDR3 has 14 residues. Trimming cost V 4 bases and J 10 bases; bases outside gene matches: 9. CDR1 SGDLS and CDR2 YYNGEE come from the germline V gene. CDR3 protein: CASSLTTGGYEQFF. Written as DNA, the CDR3 is TGTGCCAGCAGCTTAACAACAGGGGGCTACGAGCAGTTCTTC.

The chain recombines TRBV5-4 with TRBJ2-7; 8 positions match TRBD1. J was trimmed by 7 bases and V by 2 bases; bases with no gene match: 8. In germline, CDR1 is SGHNT, CDR2 YYREEE (reference sequence). The CDR3 extends over 14 amino acids. In DNA form, the CDR3 reads TGTGCCAGCAGCTTAGAGCAGGGGGCGGGGGAGCAGTACTTC. This codes for CASSLEQGAGEQYF.

The V call is TRBV27, the J call TRBJ2-5; 7 nucleotides match TRBD2. The germline CDR1 and CDR2 sequences are MNHEY and SMNVEV (reference sequence). The CDR3 runs 18 residues. Germline trimming cut 4 bases from V and 0 bases from J; bases unmatched to any gene: 14. The CDR3 DNA is TGTGCCAGCAGTTCCACCCATAGAGCGGGAAAGTACCAAGAGACCCAGTACTTC. Its translation: CASSSTHRAGKYQETQYF.

This chain links TRBV29-1 with TRBJ2-5; TRBD1 or TRBD2 may be the D gene (5 bases each). CDR3 length: 13 amino acids. V lost 6 bases and J lost 4, with 15 bases in between. Germline V gene lookup returns CDR1 SQVTM and CDR2 ANQGSEA. The DNA of the CDR3 is TGCAGCGTCCGGGATGGGGCCGGAGAGACCCAGTACTTC. This sequence encodes CSVRDGAGETQYF.

The chain couples TRBV27 to TRBJ1-5; unclear D gene. Germline loops: CDR1 MNHEY, CDR2 SMNVEV (reference sequence). V shed 5 bases and J shed 5 bases, with 10 bases lying between them. The CDR3 is 13 amino acids. The CDR3 here is CASSITTYQPQHF. CDR3 DNA: TGTGCCAGCAGTATAACCACCTATCAGCCCCAGCATTTT.

This CDR3 is CASSLRGDQPQHF. The CDR3 DNA sequence: TGTGCCAGCAGCTTAAGGGGGGATCAGCCCCAGCATTTT. This chain uses TRBV9 with TRBJ1-5, with D possibly being TRBD1 (6 bases). V shed 4 bases and J shed 5 bases, with 10 bases lying between them. This CDR3 contains 13 residues. The germline V gene encodes CDR1 SGDLS and CDR2 YYNGEE.

This clone came up once. The chain is built from TRBV6-5 and TRBJ2-7, with no clear D. The CDR3 sequence is 13 residues long. Germline CDR1 and CDR2: MNHEY and SVGAGI. The V gene lost 6 bases and the J gene lost 3 bases, with 12 bases spanning the gap. CDR3: CASSPRMGYEQYF. CDR3 sequence (DNA): TGTGCCAGCAGCCCGCGGATGGGCTACGAGCAGTACTTC.

The chain carries TRBV6-5 and TRBJ2-5; D gene uncertain. This CDR3 spans 13 amino acids. The V and J ends lost 8 bases and 5 bases respectively, with 15 bases between them. CDR1 MNHEY and CDR2 SVGAGI come from the germline V gene. CDR3 loop: CASFQSRQETQYF. CDR3 nucleotides: TGTGCCAGCTTCCAGTCTCGGCAGGAGACCCAGTACTTC.

The chain links TRBV5-6 to TRBJ1-1; no reliable D call. CDR3 length: 13 residues. The ends were cut back, 4 bases at V and 8 bases at J, with 15 bases in the middle. The V gene's germline CDR1 is SGHDT and CDR2 YYEEEE. The CDR3 region is CASSLITLDEAFF. CDR3 nucleotides: TGTGCCAGCAGCCTGATAACGCTGGACGAAGCTTTCTTT. Together with reference TRBV5-6 and TRBJ1-1, the CDR3 gives the full variable domain: DAGVTQSPTHLIKTRGQQVTLRCSPKSGHDTVSWYQQALGQGPQFIFQYYEEEERQRGNFPDRFSGHQFPNYSSELNVNALLLGDSALYLCASSLITLDEAFFGQGTRLTVV.

Concerning this clone: This same CDR3 is encoded by further DNA sequences in the sample. The chain is built from TRBV11-3 and TRBJ2-5; a weak D match, TRBD1 (6 bases). Per germline, CDR1 SGHNT and CDR2 YENEEA. The CDR3 covers 13 residues. Trimming cost V 6 bases and J 2 bases, with 10 bases left between them. The CDR3 here is CASSSGQQETQYF. The CDR3 DNA is TGTGCCAGCAGTTCCGGACAGCAAGAGACCCAGTACTTC.